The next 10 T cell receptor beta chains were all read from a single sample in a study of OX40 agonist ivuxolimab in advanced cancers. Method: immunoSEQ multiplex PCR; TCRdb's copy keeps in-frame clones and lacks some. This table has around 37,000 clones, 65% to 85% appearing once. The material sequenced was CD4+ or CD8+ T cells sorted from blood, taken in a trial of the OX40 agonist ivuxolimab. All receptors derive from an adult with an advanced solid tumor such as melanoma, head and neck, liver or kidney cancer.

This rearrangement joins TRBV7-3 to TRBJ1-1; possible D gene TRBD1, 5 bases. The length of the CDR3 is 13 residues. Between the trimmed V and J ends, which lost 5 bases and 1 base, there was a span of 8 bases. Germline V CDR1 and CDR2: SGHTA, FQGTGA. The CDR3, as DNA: TGTGCCAGCAGCGTTCAGGGGAACACTGAAGCTTTCTTT. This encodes CASSVQGNTEAFF.

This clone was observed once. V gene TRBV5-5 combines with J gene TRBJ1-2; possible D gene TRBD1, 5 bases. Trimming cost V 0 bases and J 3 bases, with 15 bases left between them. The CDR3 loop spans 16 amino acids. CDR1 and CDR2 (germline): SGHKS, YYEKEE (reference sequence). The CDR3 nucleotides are TGTGCCAGCAGCTTGGGATCAGGGTATAGTCACTATGGCTACACCTTC. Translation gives CASSLGSGYSHYGYTF.

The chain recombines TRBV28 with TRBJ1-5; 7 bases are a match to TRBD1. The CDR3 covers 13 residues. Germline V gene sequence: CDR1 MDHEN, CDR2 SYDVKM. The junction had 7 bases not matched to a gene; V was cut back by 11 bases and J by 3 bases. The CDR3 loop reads CAARGTDNQPQHF. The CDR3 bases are TGTGCCGCTAGAGGGACAGACAATCAGCCCCAGCATTTT.

Written as DNA, the CDR3 is TGTGCCACCAGCCCCCAAACGCGCAGGAACTACGAGCAGTACTTC. Its protein product is CATSPQTRRNYEQYF. The rearrangement joins TRBV15 to TRBJ2-7; D not certain. Germline CDR1 reads LNHNV; CDR2 reads YYDKDF (reference sequence). Deletions cut 5 bases from V and 3 bases from J, with 17 bases between. This CDR3 is built from 15 residues.

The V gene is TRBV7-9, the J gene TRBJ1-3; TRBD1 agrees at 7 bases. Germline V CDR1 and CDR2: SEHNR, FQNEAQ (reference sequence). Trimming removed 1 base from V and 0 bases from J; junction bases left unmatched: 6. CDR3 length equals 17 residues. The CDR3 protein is CASSLVTGAASGNTIYF. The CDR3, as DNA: TGTGCCAGCAGCTTAGTAACAGGGGCGGCCTCTGGAAACACCATATATTTT. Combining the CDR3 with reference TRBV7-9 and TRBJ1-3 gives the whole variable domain DTGVSQNPRHKITKRGQNVTFRCDPISEHNRLYWYRQTLGQGPEFLTYFQNEAQLEKSRLLSDRFSAERPKGSFSTLEIQRTEQGDSAMYLCASSLVTGAASGNTIYFGEGSWLTVV.

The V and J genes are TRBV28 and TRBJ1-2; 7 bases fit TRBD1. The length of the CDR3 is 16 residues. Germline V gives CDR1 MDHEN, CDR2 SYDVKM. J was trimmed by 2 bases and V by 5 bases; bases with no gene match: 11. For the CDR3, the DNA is TGTGCCAGCAGTCCGCCAGGGGGGGAGACGAACTATGGCTACACCTTC. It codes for CASSPPGGETNYGYTF.

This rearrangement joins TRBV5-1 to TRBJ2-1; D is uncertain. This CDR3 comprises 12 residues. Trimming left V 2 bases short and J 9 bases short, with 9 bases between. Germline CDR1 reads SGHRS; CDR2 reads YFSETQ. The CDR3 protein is CASSFSPGEQFF. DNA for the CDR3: TGCGCCAGCAGCTTTAGCCCGGGTGAGCAGTTCTTC.

CDR3 sequence reads: CASSIQERETQYF. DNA for the CDR3: TGTGCCAGTAGTATTCAAGAAAGGGAGACCCAGTACTTC. The V and J genes are TRBV19 and TRBJ2-5; D uncertain. The CDR3 contains 13 residues. Per germline, CDR1 LNHDA and CDR2 SQIVND (reference sequence). The V and J ends lost 3 bases and 5 bases respectively, with 10 bases between them.

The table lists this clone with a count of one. CDR3 in DNA: TGTGCCAGCAGCTTGGAGGCAGGGACCTACACAGATACGCAGTATTTT. Amino acids: CASSLEAGTYTDTQYF. V is TRBV5-4 and J is TRBJ2-3; D tentatively fits TRBD1 or TRBD2 (5 bases each). Trimming pared 0 bases from V and 2 bases from J, leaving 13 bases between. The V gene's germline CDR1 is SGHNT and CDR2 YYREEE (reference sequence). CDR3 length equals 16 residues.

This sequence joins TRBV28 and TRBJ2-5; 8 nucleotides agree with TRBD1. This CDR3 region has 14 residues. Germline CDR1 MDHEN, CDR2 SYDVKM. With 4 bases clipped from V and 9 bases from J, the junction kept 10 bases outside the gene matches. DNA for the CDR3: TGTGCCAGCAGTTCTCCACGACAGGGGCTAGCCCAGTACTTC. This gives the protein CASSSPRQGLAQYF.